This record covers a single T cell receptor beta chain. This sample was taken from a study of blood T cell repertoires in COVID-19. The wider study: Whether acute or convalescent, the COVID-19 samples came from the United States, Italy and Spain. Sample material is recorded as cDNA or gDNA derived from T cells, B-cell-depleted T cells, or PBMCs.

As processed by the authors: It was from reference gene primer amplification that nucleated cell counts were estimated. The data were produced by immunoSEQ multiplex PCR, yet TCRdb's version contains in-frame clones alone and is incomplete. The DNA was the basis for D and trimming; V, J and clone size are from that table. The sample comprises 200,000 to 250,000 clones, approximately 79% of which are singletons, and 4.5% to 6% rests with the top ten. This sequence was found in a woman at least 80 years old with active or convalescent COVID-19. The specimen sequenced was peripheral blood.

DNA of the CDR3: TGTGCCAGCAGCGTACAGGGACGTAACACTGAAGCTTTCTTT. Protein product: CASSVQGRNTEAFF. The chain recombines TRBV5-5 with TRBJ1-1, with D possibly TRBD1 on 6 matching bases. CDR3 size: 14 residues. Germline CDR1 is SGHKS and CDR2 is YYEKEE (reference sequence). The V gene lost 4 bases and the J gene lost 2 bases, with 12 bases spanning the gap.